These 7 T cell receptor beta chains originate from one sample sequenced in a study of CD8 T cells in Susac syndrome. With random hexamers, reverse transcription was performed on 0.5 to 1 ug of RNA. TCRdb passed the immunoSEQ multiplex PCR reads through MiXCR, listing each CDR3 protein once. The sample has approximately 210,000 distinct CDR3 sequences; about 95% are singletons. Sample: CD4+ T cells from PBMCs. These receptors came from a human donor with multiple sclerosis.

The rearrangement joins TRBV6-5 to TRBJ1-1; D might be TRBD1 (5 bases). Germline CDR1 MNHEY, CDR2 SVGAGI. This CDR3 contains 14 residues. Trimming removed 4 bases at V and 1 base at J, with 10 bases between. CDR3 nucleotide sequence: TGTGCCAGCAGTTTCGACACAGGGAACACTGAAGCTTTCTTT. It yields the protein CASSFDTGNTEAFF.

The J gene is TRBJ2-5, the V gene TRBV5-4, with a possible D match to TRBD2 (6 bases). CDR1 and CDR2 from the germline V gene are SGHNT and YYREEE (reference sequence). Trimming stripped 4 bases from V and 1 base from J, with 11 bases between. The CDR3 has 14 residues. CDR3 sequence reads: CASSPPGGQETQYF. As DNA, the CDR3 is TGTGCCAGCAGCCCCCCCGGGGGCCAAGAGACCCAGTACTTC.

This clonotype was detected only a few times. CDR3 sequence: CASSQAGNQPQHF. The CDR3 region has the DNA TGTGCCAGCAGCCAAGCGGGGAATCAGCCCCAGCATTTT. The rearrangement joins TRBV3-1 to TRBJ1-5; no clear D gene. Germline V gives CDR1 LGHDT, CDR2 YNNKEL (reference sequence). Deletions cut 1 base from V and 4 bases from J, with 5 bases between. This CDR3 has 13 residues.

The chain uses TRBV29-1 and TRBJ2-1, with 15 bases that match TRBD2. Germline lookup yields CDR1 SQVTM and CDR2 ANQGSEA. V shed 7 bases and J 3 bases; nucleotides not matched to a gene: 10. The length of the CDR3 is 17 residues. CDR3 protein: CSAQGTSGRRYYNEQFF. CDR3 nucleotides: TGCAGCGCTCAAGGGACTAGCGGGAGGCGGTACTACAATGAGCAGTTCTTC.

To note about this clonotype: The germline gene is not matched at one end of the junction; a read error may be the cause. The V call is TRBV2, the J call TRBJ1-3, with D unclear. Germline V gene lookup returns CDR1 SNHLY and CDR2 FYNNEI. There are 15 residues in the CDR3. CDR3 sequence: CASSTEPSSENTIYF. DNA for the CDR3: TGTGCCAGCAGTACTGAGCCGAGCTCTGAAAACACCATATATTTT.

V and J are TRBV28 and TRBJ2-7; D is unresolved. Germline CDR1 reads MDHEN; CDR2 reads SYDVKM. Trimming pared 2 bases from V and 7 bases from J, leaving 9 bases between. There are 12 residues in the CDR3. The CDR3 region has the DNA TGTGCCAGCAGTTTAGCGATTGGGGAGCAGTACTTC. Translating gives CASSLAIGEQYF.

This clonotype was recorded only once. The CDR3 bases are TGTGCCAGCAGAACAACTCGGGCCGCAGAGACCCAGTACTTC. It is translated as CASRTTRAAETQYF. J is TRBJ2-5 and V is TRBV28; no definite D call. Germline V lookup: CDR1 MDHEN, CDR2 SYDVKM. There are 14 residues in the CDR3. Trimming cost V 6 bases and J 4 bases, with 15 bases left between them.